This TCR beta chain is drawn from a study of Ad26.COV2.S vaccination and SARS-CoV-2 variants. Study in general: Participant was drawn from the COV1001 Ad26.COV2.S trial arm.

Here immunoSEQ multiplex PCR was the method, and the copy in TCRdb shows in-frame clones only, minus some. The repertoire holds around 270,000 clones, with approximately 88% as singletons. Regarding treatment: some 19 received Ad26.COV2.S at low or high dose, single or two shots; 5 received placebo; per-sample allocation not given. All samples were drawn on day 63, counting from the first vaccine or placebo injection. Source: peripheral blood, taken in a trial of Ad26.COV2.S vaccine versus placebo. The sequence was collected from a person between 18 and 65 years old who received the Ad26.COV2.S COVID-19 vaccine or a placebo.

CDR3 nucleotide sequence: TGTGCCTGGAGCCCAACCTCACAGGGAACCCCAGGCTACACCTTC. Its protein is CAWSPTSQGTPGYTF. This chain uses TRBV30 with TRBJ1-2, with D tentatively TRBD1 (6 bases). V shed 3 bases and J shed 8 bases, with 22 bases lying between them. The germline V gene has CDR1 GTSNPN and CDR2 SVGIG (reference sequence). The CDR3 has 15 residues.